The entry below gives a single T cell receptor beta chain sequence along with its context. Its antigen remains unknown. The source of the sample is a study of OX40 agonist ivuxolimab in advanced cancers. General study points: CD4+ T cells averaged fewer expanded clones than CD8+ T cells.

Generated by immunoSEQ multiplex PCR, the TCRdb table keeps only in-frame clones and is missing some. The sample holds 20,000 to 25,000 clones, about nine tenths seen once. The CDR3 consists of 13 residues. Germline-derived CDR1 and CDR2 are PRHDT and FYEKMQ (reference sequence). Trimming pared 5 bases from V and 7 bases from J, leaving 12 bases between. The material was CD4+ or CD8+ T cells sorted from blood, obtained in a trial of the OX40 agonist ivuxolimab. The chain employs TRBV13 and TRBJ2-1, with D possibly matching TRBD2 (6 bases). This sequence was found in an adult with an advanced solid tumor such as melanoma, head and neck, liver or kidney cancer. The DNA of the CDR3 is TGTGCCAGCAGCCGATCGGAGGGGAATGAGCAGTTCTTC. Translating it yields CASSRSEGNEQFF. Full variable domain (remainder filled in from reference TRBV13 and TRBJ2-1): AAGVIQSPRHLIKEKRETATLKCYPIPRHDTVYWYQQGPGQDPQFLISFYEKMQSDKGSIPDRFSAQQFSDYHSELNMSSLELGDSALYFCASSRSEGNEQFFGPGTRLTVL.